This TCR beta chain is from a study of blood T cells in healthy people across ages. Across the study: The capture of about one barcoded beta molecule per two T cells was achieved by template switching. Broader study findings: Age brought a roughly linear fall in TCR beta diversity measured per million T cells. Naive CD4+ cells and diversity were both higher in long-lived donors than in aged donors.

Isolation recovered at least 6.5 million PBMCs from every sample. This clonotype was seen ten or more times. Its target is not known. V was pared by 2 bases and J by 4 bases, with 7 bases of the junction left unmatched. Germline values: CDR1 SQVTM, CDR2 ANQGSEA. The CDR3 contains 14 residues. Then a second PCR, running about 7 to 11 cycles, was carried out with a sample-barcoded 5' primer and a J-beta primer mix. TCRdb re-analysed the 5' RACE reads in MiXCR, keeping a single row per CDR3 protein. The sample lists 550,000 to 750,000 distinct CDR3 sequences, around a fifth occurring once. This receptor was obtained from a man aged 65-85 years in good health. The chain has TRBV29-1 and TRBJ2-5, with 7 bases identical to TRBD1. Sequenced material: blood. The CDR3 nucleotides are TGCAGCGTTGAATTCAGGGGGTATGGAGAGACCCAGTACTTC. It is translated as CSVEFRGYGETQYF.